A single sample is the source of the 7 T cell receptor beta chains below, sequenced in a study of OX40 agonist ivuxolimab in advanced cancers. TCRdb's table, derived via immunoSEQ multiplex PCR, lists solely in-frame clones and lacks some. The sample holds some 83,000 clones, over 90% seen once. The sample in question was CD4+ or CD8+ T cells sorted from blood, obtained in a trial of the OX40 agonist ivuxolimab. The receptors stem from an adult with an advanced solid tumor such as melanoma, head and neck, liver or kidney cancer.

This clone showed up just once. The chain carries TRBV13 and TRBJ2-3; 7 nucleotides line up with TRBD1. Germline V gives CDR1 PRHDT, CDR2 FYEKMQ (reference sequence). The CDR3 is 18 amino acids. V trimming: 5 bases; J trimming: 2 bases; junction bases outside the gene matches: 16. CDR3 nucleotides: TGTGCCAGCAGCCTTAAACCCGGACAGGCGGATTACACAGATACGCAGTATTTT. Its protein product is CASSLKPGQADYTDTQYF.

The rearrangement joins TRBV14 to TRBJ1-2; D is perhaps TRBD1 (6 bases). Germline CDR1 reads SGHDN; CDR2 reads FVKESK. The CDR3 length is 13 residues. Trimming left V 6 bases short and J 4 bases short, with 12 bases between. The CDR3 nucleotides are TGTGCCAGCAGAGCCAGGGGCGGCTATGGCTACACCTTC. Translated, it gives CASRARGGYGYTF. Full variable domain (missing parts from reference TRBV14 and TRBJ1-2): EAGVTQFPSHSVIEKGQTVTLRCDPISGHDNLYWYRRVMGKEIKFLLHFVKESKQDESGMPNNRFLAERTGGTYSTLKVQPAELEDSGVYFCASRARGGYGYTFGSGTRLTVV.

The rearrangement links TRBV7-8 to TRBJ1-1; D not certain. V lost 1 base to trimming and J lost 5 bases, with 14 bases between them. Germline V lookup: CDR1 SGHVS, CDR2 FQNEAQ. The CDR3 contains 15 residues. This chain's CDR3 is CASSLVSGYRTEAFF. In DNA, the CDR3 is TGTGCCAGCAGCTTAGTCTCGGGATATAGGACTGAAGCTTTCTTT.

The chain couples TRBV15 to TRBJ2-2; D perhaps matches TRBD2 (5 bases). Trimming pared 4 bases from V and 7 bases from J, leaving 16 bases between. CDR1 and CDR2 (germline): LNHNV, YYDKDF (reference sequence). This CDR3 is built from 15 residues. The CDR3 DNA is TGTGCCACCAGCACCCGGGATGGGGTAGGCGGGGAGCTGTTTTTT. Its translation: CATSTRDGVGGELFF. The whole variable domain, remainder taken from reference TRBV15 and TRBJ2-2, is DAMVIQNPRYQVTQFGKPVTLSCSQTLNHNVMYWYQQKSSQAPKLLFHYYDKDFNNEADTPDNFQSRRPNTSFCFLDIRSPGLGDTAMYLCATSTRDGVGGELFFGEGSRLTVL.

The chain has TRBV12-2 and TRBJ1-5; the table's D call TRBD1 went unverified against the DNA. TRBV12-2 is annotated as a pseudogene. CDR3 length: 16 residues. The DNA for the CDR3 is TGTGCAAGTCGCTTAGCGCGAGGACAGGGGGATCAGCCCCAGCATTTT. Amino acids: CASRLARGQGDQPQHF.

This chain connects TRBV11-3 to TRBJ2-1; D unresolved. CDR1 and CDR2 from the germline V gene are SGHNT and YENEEA. Trimming stripped 3 bases from V and 6 bases from J, with 9 bases between. The CDR3 runs 13 residues. The CDR3 nucleotides read TGTGCCAGCAGCTTGACGGTAGGCAATGAGCAGTTCTTC. Protein sequence: CASSLTVGNEQFF.

The chain recombines TRBV6-1 with TRBJ1-1; 7 bases align to TRBD1. Looked up from germline, CDR1 is MNHNS and CDR2 is SASEGT. After removal of 2 bases from V and 8 bases from J, the junction contained 11 bases not matched to a gene. The CDR3 is 15 amino acids. CDR3 protein: CASSETLAGGKEAFF. In nucleotides, the CDR3 is TGTGCCAGCAGTGAAACCCTTGCAGGGGGTAAGGAAGCTTTCTTT.